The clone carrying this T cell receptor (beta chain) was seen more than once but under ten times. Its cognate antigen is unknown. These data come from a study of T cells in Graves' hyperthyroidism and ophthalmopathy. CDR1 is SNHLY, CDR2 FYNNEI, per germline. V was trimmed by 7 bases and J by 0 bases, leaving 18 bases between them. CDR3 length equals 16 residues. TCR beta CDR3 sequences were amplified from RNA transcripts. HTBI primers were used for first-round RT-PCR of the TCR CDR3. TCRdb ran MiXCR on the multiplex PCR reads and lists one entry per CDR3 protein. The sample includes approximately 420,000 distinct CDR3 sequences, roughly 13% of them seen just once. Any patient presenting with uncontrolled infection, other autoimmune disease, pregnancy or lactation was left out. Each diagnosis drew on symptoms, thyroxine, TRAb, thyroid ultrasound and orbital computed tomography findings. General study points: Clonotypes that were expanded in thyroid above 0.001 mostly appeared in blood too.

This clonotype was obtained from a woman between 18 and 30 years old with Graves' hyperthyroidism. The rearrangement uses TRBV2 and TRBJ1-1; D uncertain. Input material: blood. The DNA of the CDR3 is TGTGCCAGCACGATCCTTCAAACAGAGATGAACACTGAAGCTTTCTTT. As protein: CASTILQTEMNTEAFF.